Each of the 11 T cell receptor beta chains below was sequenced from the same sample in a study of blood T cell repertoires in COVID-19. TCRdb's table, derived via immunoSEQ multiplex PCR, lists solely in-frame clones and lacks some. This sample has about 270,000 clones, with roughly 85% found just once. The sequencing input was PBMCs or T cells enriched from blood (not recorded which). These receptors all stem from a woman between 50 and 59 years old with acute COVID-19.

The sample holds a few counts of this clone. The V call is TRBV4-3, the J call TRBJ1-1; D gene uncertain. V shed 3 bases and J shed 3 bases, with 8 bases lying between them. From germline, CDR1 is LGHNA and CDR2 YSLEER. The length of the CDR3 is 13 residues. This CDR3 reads CASSQLIDTEAFF. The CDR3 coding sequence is TGCGCCAGCAGCCAGCTAATAGACACTGAAGCTTTCTTT.

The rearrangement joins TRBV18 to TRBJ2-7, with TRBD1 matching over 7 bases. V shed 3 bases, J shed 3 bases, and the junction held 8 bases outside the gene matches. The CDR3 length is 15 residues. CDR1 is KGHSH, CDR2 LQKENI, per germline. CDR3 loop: CASSPPRQGHYEQYF. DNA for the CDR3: TGTGCCAGCTCACCTCCAAGACAGGGCCACTACGAGCAGTACTTC.

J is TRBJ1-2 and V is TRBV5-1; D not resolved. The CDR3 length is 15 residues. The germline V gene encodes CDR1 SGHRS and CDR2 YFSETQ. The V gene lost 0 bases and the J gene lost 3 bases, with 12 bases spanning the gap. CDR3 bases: TGCGCCAGCAGCTTGGATCTCACGGTCGACTATGGCTACACCTTC. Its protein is CASSLDLTVDYGYTF.

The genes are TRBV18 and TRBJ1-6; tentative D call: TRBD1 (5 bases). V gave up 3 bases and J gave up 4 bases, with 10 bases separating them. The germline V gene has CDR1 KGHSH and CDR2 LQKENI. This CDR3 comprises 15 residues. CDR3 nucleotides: TGTGCCAGCTCACCTGGACAACTGTATAATTCACCCCTCCACTTT. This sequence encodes CASSPGQLYNSPLHF.

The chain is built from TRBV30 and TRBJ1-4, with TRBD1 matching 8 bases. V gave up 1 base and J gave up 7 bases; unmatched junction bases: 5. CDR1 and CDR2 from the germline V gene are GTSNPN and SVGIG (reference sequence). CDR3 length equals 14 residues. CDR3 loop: CAWSGDRGGEKLFF. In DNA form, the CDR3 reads TGTGCCTGGAGTGGAGACAGGGGAGGTGAAAAACTGTTTTTT.

The CDR3 coding sequence is TGTGCCAGCAGGGCCCCAGGGTACTATGGCTACACCTTC. It is translated as CASRAPGYYGYTF. The rearrangement links TRBV6-5 to TRBJ1-2; D is perhaps TRBD1 (5 bases). With 6 bases removed from V and 3 bases from J, the gap between germline ends came to 11 bases. The V gene's germline CDR1 is MNHEY and CDR2 SVGAGI. This CDR3 comprises 13 residues.

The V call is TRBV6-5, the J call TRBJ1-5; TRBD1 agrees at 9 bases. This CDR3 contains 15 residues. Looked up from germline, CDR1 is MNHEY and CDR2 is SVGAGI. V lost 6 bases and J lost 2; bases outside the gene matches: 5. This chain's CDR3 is CASREGQGGNQPQHF. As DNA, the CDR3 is TGTGCCAGCAGAGAGGGACAGGGCGGCAATCAGCCCCAGCATTTT.

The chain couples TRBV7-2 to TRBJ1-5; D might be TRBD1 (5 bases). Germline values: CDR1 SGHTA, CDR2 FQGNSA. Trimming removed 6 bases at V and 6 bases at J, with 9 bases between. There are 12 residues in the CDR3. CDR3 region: CASSLQAQPQHF. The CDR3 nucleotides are TGTGCCAGCAGTTTACAGGCTCAGCCCCAGCATTTT.

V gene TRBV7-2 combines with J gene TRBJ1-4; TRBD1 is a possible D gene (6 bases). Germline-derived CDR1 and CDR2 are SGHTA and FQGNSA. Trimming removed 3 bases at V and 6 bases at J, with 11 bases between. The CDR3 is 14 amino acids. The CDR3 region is CASSFGQNYEKLFF. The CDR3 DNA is TGTGCCAGCAGCTTCGGACAGAACTATGAAAAACTGTTTTTT.

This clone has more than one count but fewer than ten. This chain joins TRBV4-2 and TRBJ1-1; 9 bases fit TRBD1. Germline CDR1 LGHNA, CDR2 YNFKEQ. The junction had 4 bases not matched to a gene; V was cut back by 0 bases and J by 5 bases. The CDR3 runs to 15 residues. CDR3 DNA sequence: TGTGCCAGCAGCCAAGATTTCGACAGGGGGACTGAAGCTTTCTTT. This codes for CASSQDFDRGTEAFF.

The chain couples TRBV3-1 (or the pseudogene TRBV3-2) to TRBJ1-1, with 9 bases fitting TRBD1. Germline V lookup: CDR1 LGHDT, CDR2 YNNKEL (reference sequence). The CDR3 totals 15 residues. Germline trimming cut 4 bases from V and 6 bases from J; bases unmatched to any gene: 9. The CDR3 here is CASSPRQGGISEAFF. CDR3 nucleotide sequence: TGTGCCAGCAGCCCTAGACAGGGGGGAATCTCTGAAGCTTTCTTT.